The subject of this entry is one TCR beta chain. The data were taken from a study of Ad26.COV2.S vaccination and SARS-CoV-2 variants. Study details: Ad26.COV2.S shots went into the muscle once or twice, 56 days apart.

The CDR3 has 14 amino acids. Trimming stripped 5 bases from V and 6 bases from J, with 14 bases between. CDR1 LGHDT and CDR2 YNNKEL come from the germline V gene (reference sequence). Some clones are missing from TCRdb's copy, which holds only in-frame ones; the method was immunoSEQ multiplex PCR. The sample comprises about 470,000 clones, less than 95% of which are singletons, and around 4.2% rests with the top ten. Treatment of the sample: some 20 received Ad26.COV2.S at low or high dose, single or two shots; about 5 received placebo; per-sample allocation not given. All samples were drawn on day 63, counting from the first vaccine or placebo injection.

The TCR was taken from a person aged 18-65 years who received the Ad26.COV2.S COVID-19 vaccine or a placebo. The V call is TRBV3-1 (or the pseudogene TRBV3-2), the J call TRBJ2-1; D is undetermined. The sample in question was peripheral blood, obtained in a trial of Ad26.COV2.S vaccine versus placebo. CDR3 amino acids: CASSDELVGNEQFF. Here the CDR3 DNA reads TGTGCCAGCAGCGATGAACTGGTGGGCAATGAGCAGTTCTTC.